This T cell receptor beta chain derives from a study of blood T cells in healthy people across ages. Findings and limits, study-wide: Any changes in expanded clonotypes were possibly confounded, as donor CMV status remained unknown.

The donors, aged roughly 6 to 95, were healthy Caucasians from Russia. The study isolated at least 6.5 million PBMCs from each sample. Germline V gene lookup returns CDR1 KGHSH and CDR2 LQKENI. This CDR3 has 14 residues. Trimming took 1 base from V and 6 from J, leaving 10 bases between them. For the second PCR, which ran for about 7 to 11 cycles, a sample-barcoded 5' primer and a J-beta primer mix were used. MiXCR, applied by TCRdb to the 5' RACE reads, yields one record per CDR3 protein. The sample has approximately 690,000 distinct CDR3 sequences, roughly two fifths seen once; the top ten hold 25% to 35%. For this clonotype: Antigen specificity is unknown.

The gene calls are TRBV18 and TRBJ1-5, with D perhaps matching TRBD1 (5 bases). The clonotype originates from a man of 80 years or more in good health. The material sequenced was blood. The CDR3 coding sequence is TGTGCCAGCTCACCACAGTCAGGGATTCAGCCCCAGCATTTT. Translating it yields CASSPQSGIQPQHF. The whole variable domain, filled in from reference TRBV18 and TRBJ1-5, reads NAGVMQNPRHLVRRRGQEARLRCSPMKGHSHVYWYRQLPEEGLKFMVYLQKENIIDESGMPKERFSAEFPKEGPSILRIQQVVRGDSAAYFCASSPQSGIQPQHFGDGTRLSIL.